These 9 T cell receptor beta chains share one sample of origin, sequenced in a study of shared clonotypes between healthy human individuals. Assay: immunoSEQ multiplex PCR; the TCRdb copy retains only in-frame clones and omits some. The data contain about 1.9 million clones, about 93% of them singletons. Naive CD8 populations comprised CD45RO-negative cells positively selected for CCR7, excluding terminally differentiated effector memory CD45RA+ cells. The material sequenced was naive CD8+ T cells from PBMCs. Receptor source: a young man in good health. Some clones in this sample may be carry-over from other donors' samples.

In DNA form, the CDR3 reads TGTGCCAGCAGTTTAGCTAGCGGGGGTTATTACGAGCAGTACTTC. Translation: CASSLASGGYYEQYF. This rearrangement joins TRBV27 to TRBJ2-7, with TRBD2 identical over 10 bases. Germline trimming cut 2 bases from V and 4 bases from J; bases unmatched to any gene: 5. CDR1 MNHEY and CDR2 SMNVEV come from the germline V gene (reference sequence). The CDR3 has 15 residues.

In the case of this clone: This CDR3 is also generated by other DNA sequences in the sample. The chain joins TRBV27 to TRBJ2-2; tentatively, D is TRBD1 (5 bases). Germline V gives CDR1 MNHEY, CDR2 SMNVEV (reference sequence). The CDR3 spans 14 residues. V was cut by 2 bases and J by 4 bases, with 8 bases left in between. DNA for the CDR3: TGTGCCAGCAGTTTAGGTAGGGGCACCGGGGAGCTGTTTTTT. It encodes CASSLGRGTGELFF.

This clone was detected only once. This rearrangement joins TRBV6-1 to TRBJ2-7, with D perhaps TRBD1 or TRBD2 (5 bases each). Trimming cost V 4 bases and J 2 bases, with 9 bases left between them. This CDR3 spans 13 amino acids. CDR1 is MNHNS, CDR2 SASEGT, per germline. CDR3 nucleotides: TGTGCCAGCAGTGCGGGGCAAACCTACGAGCAGTACTTC. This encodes CASSAGQTYEQYF.

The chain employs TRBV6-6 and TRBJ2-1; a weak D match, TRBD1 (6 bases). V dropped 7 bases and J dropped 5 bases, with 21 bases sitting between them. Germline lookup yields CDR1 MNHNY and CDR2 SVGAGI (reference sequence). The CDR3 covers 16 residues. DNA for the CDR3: TGTGCCAGCACCACCCGGGGCAGGGGTGTACACAATGAGCAGTTCTTC. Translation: CASTTRGRGVHNEQFF.

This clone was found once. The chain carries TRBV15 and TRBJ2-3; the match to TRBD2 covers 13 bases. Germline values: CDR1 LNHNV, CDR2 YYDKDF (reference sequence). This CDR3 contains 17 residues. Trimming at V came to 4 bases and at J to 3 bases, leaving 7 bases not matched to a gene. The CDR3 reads CATSNPGLAGITDTQYF. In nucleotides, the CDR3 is TGTGCCACCAGCAACCCGGGACTAGCGGGAATAACAGATACGCAGTATTTT.

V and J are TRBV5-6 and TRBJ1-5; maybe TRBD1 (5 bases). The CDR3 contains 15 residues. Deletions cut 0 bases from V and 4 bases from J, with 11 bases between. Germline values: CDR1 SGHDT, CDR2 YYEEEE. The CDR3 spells CASSLAREGNQPQHF. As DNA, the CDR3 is TGTGCCAGCAGCTTGGCTAGGGAGGGGAATCAGCCCCAGCATTTT. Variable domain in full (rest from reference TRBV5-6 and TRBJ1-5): DAGVTQSPTHLIKTRGQQVTLRCSPKSGHDTVSWYQQALGQGPQFIFQYYEEEERQRGNFPDRFSGHQFPNYSSELNVNALLLGDSALYLCASSLAREGNQPQHFGDGTRLSIL.

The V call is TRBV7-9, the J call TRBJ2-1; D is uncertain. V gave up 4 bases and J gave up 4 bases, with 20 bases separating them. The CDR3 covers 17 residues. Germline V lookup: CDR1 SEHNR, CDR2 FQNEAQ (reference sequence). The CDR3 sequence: CASSSPSIHMWYNEQFF. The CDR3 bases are TGTGCCAGCAGCTCCCCCTCCATTCACATGTGGTACAATGAGCAGTTCTTC.

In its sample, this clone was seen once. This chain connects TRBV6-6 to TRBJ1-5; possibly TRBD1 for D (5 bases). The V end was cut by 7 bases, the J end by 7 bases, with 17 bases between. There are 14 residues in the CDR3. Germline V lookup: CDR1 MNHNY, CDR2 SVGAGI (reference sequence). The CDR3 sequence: CASKGDSGGQPQHF. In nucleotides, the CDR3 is TGTGCCAGCAAAGGAGACAGTGGAGGACAGCCCCAGCATTTT.

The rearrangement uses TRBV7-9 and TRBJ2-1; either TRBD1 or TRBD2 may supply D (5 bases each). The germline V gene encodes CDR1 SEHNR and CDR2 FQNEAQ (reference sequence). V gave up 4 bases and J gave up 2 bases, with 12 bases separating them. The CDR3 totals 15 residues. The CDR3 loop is CASSSGRGPYNEQFF. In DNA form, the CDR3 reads TGTGCCAGCAGCTCGGGAAGGGGCCCCTACAATGAGCAGTTCTTC.